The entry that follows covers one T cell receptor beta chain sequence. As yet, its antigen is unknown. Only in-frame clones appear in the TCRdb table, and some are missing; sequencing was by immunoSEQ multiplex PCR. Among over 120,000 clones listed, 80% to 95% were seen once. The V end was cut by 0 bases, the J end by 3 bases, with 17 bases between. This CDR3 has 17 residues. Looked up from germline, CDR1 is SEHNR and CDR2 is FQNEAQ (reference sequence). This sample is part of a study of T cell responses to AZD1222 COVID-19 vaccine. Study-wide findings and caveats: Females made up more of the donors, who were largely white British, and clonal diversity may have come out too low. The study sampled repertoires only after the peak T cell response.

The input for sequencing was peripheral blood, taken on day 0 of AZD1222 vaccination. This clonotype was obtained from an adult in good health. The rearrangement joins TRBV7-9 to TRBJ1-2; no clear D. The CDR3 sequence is CASSLARGSQTYYGYTF. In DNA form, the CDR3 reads TGTGCCAGCAGCTTAGCTAGAGGGAGCCAGACATACTATGGCTACACCTTC.